This TCR beta chain was profiled in a study of vaccination effects on CD4 cells after COVID-19. Pools of viral peptides were used by the ViraFEST assay to expand antigen-specific CD4+ T cells ahead of sequencing. The culture ran for 10 days, and then CD4+ T cells were isolated. Everyone in the study got two shots of either the BNT162b2 or mRNA-1273 vaccine. Nobody among the vaccine recipients had prior SARS-CoV-2 infection (nucleocapsid antibodies were negative). Wells each received two million PBMC, cultured with roughly 9.4 IU/ml IL-2 and about 9 ug/ml peptides. A half-medium replacement with IL-2 medium was carried out on days 3 and 7. As regards this clone: No antigen is known for it.

The V and J ends lost 5 bases and 3 bases, in that order; junction bases with no gene match: 18. This CDR3 comprises 18 residues. Germline assignment: CDR1 SGHRS and CDR2 YFSETQ. Assay: immunoSEQ multiplex PCR; the TCRdb copy retains only in-frame clones and omits some. The sample consists of approximately 70,000 clones, around three quarters of them appearing once. Study-wide results and limits: There was marked clonal contraction among infection- and vaccine-induced clones late after vaccination.

The TCR sequence derives from a human donor who received a COVID-19 vaccine. Sequencing used CD4+ T cells from PBMCs cultured with HCoV-OC43 spike peptides, obtained after COVID-19 vaccination. Indicated subset: HCoV-OC43 spike overlapping peptide pool stimulation. The chain has TRBV5-1 and TRBJ2-7, with 9 positions matching TRBD1. CDR3 residues: CASRYGQGPAKILYEQYV. DNA of the CDR3: TGCGCCAGCAGATACGGACAGGGGCCCGCCAAAATCCTCTACGAGCAGTACGTC.